This T cell receptor beta chain was captured by sequencing in a study of T cells in tuberculosis. General study results and limits: Low-affinity CD1B-GMM tetramer-binding T cells may have been missed.

Thawed, overnight-rested PBMC were stained with GMM-loaded CD1B tetramer, viability dye and anti-CD3, then sorted. The lipid loaded on the CD1B tetramers was C32 glucose monomycolate from Rhodococcus equi. The CDR3 has 12 amino acids. V lost 4 bases, J lost 5 bases, and 9 bases lay in between. Germline V gene data show CDR1 as SGHRS and CDR2 as YFSETQ. The repertoire was sequenced with immunoSEQ multiplex PCR; TCRdb's copy has only in-frame clones and lacks some. The sample has 80,000 to 90,000 clones; under 95% are singletons. V is TRBV5-1 and J is TRBJ1-2; TRBD1 might be the D (6 bases). The sequence was collected from an adult woman with latent tuberculosis. The specimen was CD1b-GMM tetramer-negative cells sorted from PBMCs. CDR3 bases: TGCGCCAGCAGCGGGGACACTTATGGCTACACCTTC. This sequence encodes CASSGDTYGYTF.